These T cell receptor beta chains were read from a single sample in a study of T cells in Graves' hyperthyroidism and ophthalmopathy. TCRdb itself ran the multiplex PCR reads through MiXCR, one entry per CDR3 protein. Of fewer than 450,000 distinct CDR3 sequences listed, about 14% were seen once; the top ten hold around 28%. Sequencing used blood. Receptor source: a man in his fifties or sixties with Graves' ophthalmopathy. The CDR3 runs from the conserved cysteine through the conserved F or W. Fields, in order: J gene, clone size, D gene, V gene, CDR3 protein, CDR3 DNA. A D gene is named only where the DNA matches it firmly. Only part of the rows carry a size: once, few, many, or a class if the clone is expanded.

TRBJ2-3	.	.	TRBV28	CASSFITASTDTQYF	TGTGCCAGCAGTTTTATTACAGCTAGCACAGATACGCAGTATTTT
TRBJ1-5	few	TRBD1	TRBV24-1	CATSESGQGAYQPQHF	TGTGCCACCAGTGAATCGGGACAGGGGGCTTATCAGCCCCAGCATTTT
TRBJ2-5	.	TRBD1	TRBV7-9	CASSLTGPGTQYF	TGTGCCAGCAGCCTGACAGGGCCGGGGACCCAGTACTTC
TRBJ2-2	many	.	TRBV11-2	CASSLDSNARNTGELFF	TGTGCCAGCAGCTTAGATAGCAATGCGAGAAACACCGGGGAGCTGTTTTTT
TRBJ1-2	.	.	TRBV29-1	CSVAGVGRARGYTF	TGCAGCGTTGCGGGGGTGGGGAGGGCGAGGGGCTACACCTTC
TRBJ2-7	many	TRBD2	TRBV11-2	CASSPYTSGTSYEQYF	TGTGCCAGCAGCCCATATACTAGCGGGACCTCCTACGAGCAGTACTTC
TRBJ2-3	.	TRBD2	TRBV19	CASSPREALTDTQYF	TGTGCCAGTAGTCCCCGGGAGGCCCTCACAGATACGCAGTATTTT
TRBJ2-1	many	TRBD2	TRBV29-1	CSTRGGSSYNEQFF	TGCAGCACTCGCGGGGGGAGCTCCTACAATGAGCAGTTCTTC
TRBJ2-3	medium-sized	TRBD2	TRBV11-3	CASSFRRSAGERTDTQYF	TGTGCCAGCAGCTTCCGTCGGTCGGCGGGAGAACGTACAGATACGCAGTATTTT
TRBJ1-5	few	TRBD1	TRBV12-3/TRBV12-4	CASSSTAQGAEGQPQHF	TGTGCCAGCAGTTCAACGGCCCAGGGGGCGGAGGGACAGCCCCAGCATTTT
TRBJ2-2	many	TRBD2	TRBV29-1	CSTRAGGLNTGELFF	TGCAGCACACGAGCGGGAGGGCTTAACACCGGGGAGCTGTTTTTT
TRBJ1-1	many	.	TRBV4-1	CASSQDGVEAFF	TGCGCCAGCAGCCAAGACGGAGTAGAAGCTTTCTTT
TRBJ2-2	few	.	TRBV6-2/TRBV6-3	CATIEPAGELFF	TGTGCCACTATTGAGCCGGCCGGGGAGCTGTTTTTT
TRBJ2-5	.	.	TRBV20-1	CSARDLRHSQETQYF	TGCAGTGCTAGAGACCTCCGGCACAGCCAAGAGACCCAGTACTTC
TRBJ1-2	few	.	TRBV6-1	CASSVTGRDYGYTF	TGTGCCAGCAGCGTCACGGGGCGAGACTATGGCTACACCTTC
TRBJ1-6	many	.	TRBV12-3/TRBV12-4	CASSLQFPPLHF	TGTGCCAGCAGTTTACAGTTTCCACCCCTCCACTTT
TRBJ2-7	many	.	TRBV10-3	CAIRGRLSYEQYF	TGTGCCATCAGGGGTCGGCTCTCCTACGAGCAGTACTTC
TRBJ1-1	many	.	TRBV30	CAWSVQVNTEAFF	TGTGCCTGGAGTGTACAAGTAAACACTGAAGCTTTCTTT
TRBJ2-7	few	TRBD2	TRBV20-1	CSAGSELAGRLLEQYF	TGCAGTGCTGGCTCAGAACTAGCGGGACGACTGCTCGAGCAGTACTTC
TRBJ2-7	few	.	TRBV5-1	CASSLAQAADEQYF	TGCGCCAGCAGCTTGGCTCAGGCTGCGGACGAGCAGTACTTC
TRBJ1-2	many	.	TRBV6-1	CASIYVASNYGYTF	TGTGCCAGCATATACGTGGCTTCTAACTATGGCTACACCTTC
TRBJ1-1	many	.	TRBV28	CASSLPQGFTEAFF	TGTGCCAGCAGTTTGCCCCAAGGGTTCACTGAAGCTTTCTTT
TRBJ2-1	few	TRBD2	TRBV4-1	CASSRDSGGVIEQFF	TGCGCCAGCAGCCGAGATAGCGGGGGTGTAATTGAGCAGTTCTTC
TRBJ2-5	few	.	TRBV20-1	CSARVPQWGTQYF	TGCAGTGCTAGAGTGCCACAGTGGGGGACCCAGTACTTC
TRBJ1-1	.	.	TRBV7-9	CASSSYSMSNTEAFF	TGTGCCAGCAGCTCCTACAGCATGTCGAACACTGAAGCTTTCTTT
TRBJ2-7	few	.	TRBV11-2	CASSLDAGEQYF	TGTGCCAGCAGCTTGGACGCTGGCGAGCAGTACTTC
TRBJ2-5	.	TRBD2	TRBV28	CASGETAWEGETQYF	TGTGCCAGCGGCGAGACAGCTTGGGAGGGAGAGACCCAGTACTTC
TRBJ2-1	.	TRBD2	TRBV20-1	CRAAGDEQFF	TGCAGAGCCGCGGGAGATGAGCAGTTCTTC
TRBJ2-1	many	TRBD2	TRBV24-1	CATRGGGAGGYNEQFF	TGTGCCACCAGGGGGGGTGGAGCGGGAGGCTACAATGAGCAGTTCTTC
TRBJ2-7	many	TRBD2	TRBV5-1	CASRLSGSPEQYF	TGCGCCAGCAGGCTAAGCGGGAGTCCCGAGCAGTACTTC
TRBJ2-2	many	.	TRBV11-2	CASSLGARQSANTGELFF	TGTGCCAGCAGCTTAGGGGCCCGTCAGAGCGCGAACACCGGGGAGCTGTTTTTT
TRBJ1-6	.	TRBD1	TRBV6-1	CAGGTASNSPLHF	TGTGCCGGGGGGACAGCGAGCAATTCACCCCTCCACTTT
TRBJ2-7	.	TRBD2	TRBV3-1	CASSPANSGRLYEQYF	TGTGCCAGCAGCCCAGCGAATAGCGGGAGATTGTACGAGCAGTACTTC
TRBJ1-1	many	.	TRBV5-1	CASSLERTGGTEAFF	TGCGCCAGCAGCTTGGAGAGGACTGGGGGCACTGAAGCTTTCTTT
TRBJ2-1	many	TRBD2	TRBV6-1	CASRHIAGVDGLNEQFF	TGTGCCAGCAGACATATAGCGGGAGTCGACGGGCTCAATGAGCAGTTCTTC
TRBJ2-3	many	.	TRBV2	CASIRRSTDTQYF	TGTGCCAGCATCCGGAGGAGCACAGATACGCAGTATTTT
TRBJ1-5	.	.	TRBV6-5	CASSYSIFEATHF	TGTGCCAGCAGTTACTCGATTTTTGAGGCGACGCATTTT
TRBJ2-1	many	TRBD1	TRBV11-3	CASSSRQGLYNEQFF	TGTGCCAGCAGCTCCCGACAGGGGCTCTACAATGAGCAGTTCTTC
TRBJ2-3	few	TRBD2	TRBV6-6	CASSYSGGNTDTQYF	TGTGCCAGCAGTTACTCGGGGGGGAACACAGATACGCAGTATTTT
TRBJ2-7	many	TRBD1	TRBV20-1	CSASRDRGGEQYF	TGCAGTGCTAGCCGAGACAGGGGGGGCGAGCAGTACTTC
TRBJ1-1	many	TRBD1	TRBV28	CASRTGRPEAFF	TGTGCCAGCAGGACAGGGCGACCTGAAGCTTTCTTT
TRBJ1-2	few	.	TRBV19	CATKRGDIYGYTF	TGTGCCACTAAAAGGGGGGACATCTATGGCTACACCTTC
TRBJ2-7	.	.	TRBV12-3/TRBV12-4	CASSPQGGANYEQYF	TGTGCCAGCAGTCCCCAAGGCGGGGCGAACTACGAGCAGTACTTC
TRBJ2-1	few	.	TRBV28	CASSHSGRVYNEQFF	TGTGCCAGCAGTCATAGCGGAAGGGTATACAATGAGCAGTTCTTC
TRBJ2-1	many	TRBD2	TRBV6-2/TRBV6-3	CASRLTSGRAYNEQFF	TGTGCCAGCAGACTTACTAGCGGGAGGGCCTACAATGAGCAGTTCTTC
TRBJ1-5	many	TRBD1	TRBV30	CAWNRGHQPQHF	TGTGCCTGGAACAGGGGCCATCAGCCCCAGCATTTT
TRBJ2-7	.	.	TRBV10-3	CAISEGVLEQYF	TGTGCCATCAGTGAGGGGGTCCTCGAGCAGTACTTC
TRBJ2-4	.	.	TRBV11-2	CASSLERGHIQYF	TGTGCCAGCAGCTTAGAAAGGGGTCACATTCAGTACTTC
TRBJ2-2	many	.	TRBV12-5	CASGLSNTGELFF	TGTGCTAGTGGTTTATCGAACACCGGGGAGCTGTTTTTT
TRBJ2-1	.	.	TRBV11-3	CASSFGTSSYNEQFF	TGTGCCAGCAGCTTCGGGACGAGCTCCTACAATGAGCAGTTCTTC
TRBJ1-5	many	TRBD1	TRBV5-6	CASSRDRFGQPQHF	TGTGCCAGCAGCCGGGACAGGTTCGGTCAGCCCCAGCATTTT
TRBJ1-1	many	.	TRBV27	CASNRAGRNTEAFF	TGTGCCAGCAACAGAGCAGGGAGGAACACTGAAGCTTTCTTT
TRBJ1-1	many	.	TRBV11-2	CASTLVVNTEAFF	TGTGCCAGCACCCTGGTGGTGAACACTGAAGCTTTCTTT
TRBJ2-6	many	.	TRBV3-1	CASSQDRVRGANVLTF	TGTGCCAGCAGCCAAGATCGTGTGCGGGGGGCCAACGTCCTGACTTTC
TRBJ2-5	many	.	TRBV14	CASSQVPRVETQYF	TGTGCCAGCAGCCAAGTCCCGCGGGTTGAGACCCAGTACTTC